Presented here are 17 T cell receptor beta chains from one specimen sequenced in a study of glioma-infiltrating T cells after dendritic cell vaccination. Sequencing was performed with immunoSEQ multiplex PCR; in TCRdb, only in-frame clones are kept and a portion is missing. The table shows 35,000 to 40,000 clones, with roughly four fifths occurring only once. The sequencing here drew on blood, taken before dendritic cell vaccination. Every receptor here comes from a human donor with glioblastoma.

This clone was detected only once. The rearrangement links TRBV6-6 to TRBJ2-7; D possibly corresponds to TRBD2 (6 bases). CDR1 and CDR2 from the germline V gene are MNHNY and SVGAGI (reference sequence). CDR3 length: 14 amino acids. V lost 6 bases, J lost 1 base, and 13 bases lay in between. The CDR3 DNA reads TGTGCCAGCAGGCCCACCGGGGGTTCCTACGAGCAGTACTTC. Translated, it gives CASRPTGGSYEQYF.

The rearrangement uses TRBV27 and TRBJ1-3; tentative D call: TRBD1 (6 bases). The germline V gene has CDR1 MNHEY and CDR2 SMNVEV (reference sequence). Trimming removed 4 bases from V and 3 bases from J, with 10 bases in between. The CDR3 is 14 residues long. CDR3 protein: CASSSGHIGNTIYF. Here the CDR3 DNA reads TGTGCCAGCAGTTCGGGACACATTGGAAACACCATATATTTT.

The genes are TRBV5-1 and TRBJ2-1; TRBD1 agrees at 9 bases. The CDR3 consists of 15 residues. Germline V gene lookup returns CDR1 SGHRS and CDR2 YFSETQ. V lost 4 bases, J lost 0 bases, and 2 bases stayed unmatched. The CDR3 bases are TGCGCCAGCAGCGACAGGGGGAGCTCCTACAATGAGCAGTTCTTC. Protein sequence: CASSDRGSSYNEQFF.

The chain recombines TRBV19 with TRBJ2-5, with 10 bases lining up with TRBD1. Trimming at V came to 4 bases and at J to 5 bases, leaving 4 bases not matched to a gene. Germline assignment: CDR1 LNHDA and CDR2 SQIVND (reference sequence). The CDR3 loop spans 14 amino acids. CDR3 sequence: CASSRDRGTETQYF. In nucleotides, the CDR3 is TGTGCCAGTAGTAGGGACAGGGGCACCGAGACCCAGTACTTC. The full variable domain, with the rest looked up from reference TRBV19 and TRBJ2-5, is DGGITQSPKYLFRKEGQNVTLSCEQNLNHDAMYWYRQDPGQGLRLIYYSQIVNDFQKGDIAEGYSVSREKKESFPLTVTSAQKNPTAFYLCASSRDRGTETQYFGPGTRLLVL.

V usage is TRBV5-1 and J usage is TRBJ2-7, with 7 positions matching TRBD2. Germline V gene sequence: CDR1 SGHRS, CDR2 YFSETQ. Germline trimming cut 3 bases from V and 6 bases from J; bases unmatched to any gene: 12. The CDR3 extends over 15 amino acids. The CDR3 nucleotides are TGCGCCAGCAGCTCCTCCAGCGGGACCGGTCGCGAGCAGTACTTC. Protein sequence: CASSSSSGTGREQYF.

This clone has a handful of counts. J is TRBJ1-1 and V is TRBV30, with a tentative D call TRBD1 (5 bases). Germline V gene sequence: CDR1 GTSNPN, CDR2 SVGIG (reference sequence). V was pared by 4 bases and J by 3 bases, with 9 bases between. This CDR3 comprises 12 residues. CDR3 coding DNA: TGTGCCTGGAATCGGGGGGACACTGAAGCTTTCTTT. This codes for CAWNRGDTEAFF.

The chain links TRBV27 to TRBJ2-7, with TRBD1 matching 8 bases. Germline values: CDR1 MNHEY, CDR2 SMNVEV (reference sequence). The CDR3 extends over 14 amino acids. V trimming: 5 bases; J trimming: 5 bases; junction bases outside the gene matches: 8. The DNA of the CDR3 is TGTGCCAGCAGTCTGGACAGGGAGGTCAACGAGCAGTACTTC. Its translation: CASSLDREVNEQYF.

The genes are TRBV6-5 and TRBJ2-2; D may be TRBD2 (5 bases). The CDR3 loop spans 14 amino acids. Trimming shortened V by 0 bases and J by 4 bases, and 6 bases separated the two germline ends. CDR1 is MNHEY, CDR2 SVGAGI, per germline. The CDR3 sequence is CASSYSAGTGELFF. The CDR3 nucleotides read TGTGCCAGCAGTTACTCGGCGGGCACCGGGGAGCTGTTTTTT.

CDR3 region: CASSLAAGEGSYGYTF. The CDR3 coding sequence is TGCGCCAGCAGCTTGGCAGCAGGGGAGGGTAGTTATGGCTACACCTTC. The chain combines TRBV5-1 with TRBJ1-2; TRBD1 might be the D (6 bases). Germline V gene sequence: CDR1 SGHRS, CDR2 YFSETQ. Trimming took 0 bases from V and 5 from J, leaving 17 bases between them. The CDR3 is made up of 16 amino acids.

This chain links TRBV6-1 with TRBJ2-7; no definite D call. Germline V gene data show CDR1 as MNHNS and CDR2 as SASEGT. V was shortened by 6 bases and J by 4 bases, with 16 bases between the two germline ends. The CDR3 has 14 amino acids. The CDR3 loop is CASRTRSILYEQYF. Here the CDR3 DNA reads TGTGCCAGCAGGACCCGGAGCATACTTTACGAGCAGTACTTC.

This chain links TRBV13 with TRBJ1-1; D may be TRBD1 (5 bases). Germline values: CDR1 PRHDT, CDR2 FYEKMQ (reference sequence). The CDR3 length is 15 residues. V shed 5 bases and J shed 2 bases, with 15 bases lying between them. CDR3 sequence reads: CASSPERRDNTEAFF. CDR3 bases: TGTGCCAGCAGCCCGGAACGCAGGGATAACACTGAAGCTTTCTTT.

The rearrangement uses TRBV5-1 and TRBJ2-3, with TRBD2 matching over 7 bases. The germline V gene encodes CDR1 SGHRS and CDR2 YFSETQ. Unmatched junction bases numbered 10, after V lost 3 bases and J lost 6 bases. This CDR3 spans 15 amino acids. In DNA, the CDR3 is TGCGCCAGCAGCTCGGGGGGACTCCGTTCGGATACGCAGTATTTT. Encoded protein: CASSSGGLRSDTQYF. Based on the CDR3 plus reference TRBV5-1 and TRBJ2-3, the full variable domain is KAGVTQTPRYLIKTRGQQVTLSCSPISGHRSVSWYQQTPGQGLQFLFEYFSETQRNKGNFPGRFSGRQFSNSRSEMNVSTLELGDSALYLCASSSGGLRSDTQYFGPGTRLTVL.

This chain links TRBV5-4 with TRBJ2-5; D unresolved. The ends were cut back, 5 bases at V and 5 bases at J, with 10 bases in the middle. Germline V gene data show CDR1 as SGHNT and CDR2 as YYREEE (reference sequence). This CDR3 has 12 amino acids. CDR3: CASRKVGETQYF. The CDR3 DNA follows: TGTGCCAGCAGGAAGGTCGGGGAGACCCAGTACTTC.

In its sample, this clone was seen a few times. The chain is built from TRBV7-3 and TRBJ2-3; TRBD1 aligns across 8 bases. CDR3 length: 15 amino acids. Germline V gives CDR1 SGHTA, CDR2 FQGTGA. V was pared by 5 bases and J by 0 bases, with 4 bases of the junction left unmatched. The CDR3 sequence is CASSTGQASTDTQYF. CDR3 DNA: TGTGCCAGCAGCACGGGACAGGCAAGCACAGATACGCAGTATTTT.

V gene TRBV18 combines with J gene TRBJ1-2; D is unclear. The CDR3 consists of 14 residues. The germline CDR1 and CDR2 sequences are KGHSH and LQKENI. Trimming cost V 3 bases and J 8 bases, with 16 bases left between them. The CDR3 reads CASSPREGSGGYTF. The CDR3 DNA is TGTGCCAGCTCACCCCGCGAAGGGAGCGGCGGCTACACCTTC.

This clone has just a few counts. The gene calls are TRBV19 and TRBJ1-1; TRBD1 agrees at 11 bases. V dropped 5 bases and J dropped 4; count of bases not matched to a gene: 0. This CDR3 contains 13 residues. Germline CDR1 and CDR2: LNHDA and SQIVND (reference sequence). The DNA of the CDR3 is TGTGCCAGTAGTGGGACAGGGGGCACTGAAGCTTTCTTT. It yields the protein CASSGTGGTEAFF.

The table lists this clone with a few counts. This chain links TRBV5-6 with TRBJ1-5, with 11 bases aligning to TRBD1. J was trimmed by 10 bases and V by 5 bases; bases with no gene match: 14. CDR1 SGHDT and CDR2 YYEEEE come from the germline V gene. CDR3 length: 16 amino acids. CDR3 loop: CASRSRTGGAMGPQHF. The CDR3 nucleotides read TGTGCCAGCAGATCTAGGACAGGGGGCGCAATGGGCCCCCAGCATTTT.